A selection of T cell receptor beta chains follows, all from one sample in a study of blood T cell repertoires in COVID-19. Profiled with immunoSEQ multiplex PCR; TCRdb holds only in-frame clones, not every one. The sample lists roughly 140,000 clones, 81% seen once, with 7% to 10% in the top ten. Sequencing input: peripheral blood. These receptors were collected from a human donor in a cohort sampled during active COVID-19. CDR3s include the opening cysteine and the closing phenylalanine or tryptophan. The order of the fields is J gene, V gene, D gene, clone size, CDR3 protein, CDR3 DNA. A D gene is named only where the DNA matches it firmly. Rows may omit the clone size; those that give it use once, few, many or a size class.

>TRBJ2-7|TRBV6-5|TRBD1|.
CASSYSGTGPYEQYF
TGTGCCAGCAGTTACTCAGGGACAGGACCCTACGAGCAGTACTTC
>TRBJ2-3|TRBV5-4|TRBD1|.
CASSLQGATDTQYF
TGTGCCAGCAGCTTGCAGGGGGCCACAGATACGCAGTATTTT
>TRBJ2-7|TRBV29-1|TRBD1|.
CSARDRVYSYEQYF
TGCAGCGCCAGGGACAGGGTGTATTCCTACGAGCAGTACTTC
>TRBJ1-5|TRBV28|.|once
CASSFAAAYSNQPQHF
TGTGCCAGCAGTTTCGCGGCAGCATATAGCAATCAGCCCCAGCATTTT
>TRBJ2-3|TRBV7-2|TRBD2|.
CASSFGLAGGTDTQYF
TGTGCCAGCAGCTTTGGACTAGCGGGAGGAACAGATACGCAGTATTTT
>TRBJ1-1|TRBV4-1|TRBD1|.
CASSQDWQGDTEAFF
TGCGCCAGCAGCCAAGACTGGCAGGGGGACACTGAAGCTTTCTTT
>TRBJ2-7|TRBV7-9|TRBD2|once
CASSGGGGGTYEQYF
TGTGCCAGCAGCGGGGGCGGGGGGGGCACCTACGAGCAGTACTTC
>TRBJ1-6|TRBV24-1|.|.
CATSIESGENSPLHF
TGTGCCACGTCGATTGAGAGTGGAGAAAATTCACCCCTCCACTTT
>TRBJ1-5|TRBV3-1/TRBV3-2|TRBD1|few
CASSQDRTGNNQPQHF
TGTGCCAGCAGCCAAGACCGGACAGGGAACAATCAGCCCCAGCATTTT
>TRBJ2-7|TRBV6-5|.|few
CASRTLGRYEQYF
TGTGCCAGCAGAACACTGGGCCGCTACGAGCAGTACTTC
>TRBJ2-1|TRBV5-1|TRBD2|.
CASSFTGGEYNEQFF
TGCGCCAGCAGCTTCACGGGGGGTGAATACAATGAGCAGTTCTTC
>TRBJ2-2|TRBV3-1/TRBV3-2|TRBD2|.
CASSVGGSRTGELFF
TGTGCCAGCAGCGTTGGCGGGAGCCGTACCGGGGAGCTGTTTTTT
>TRBJ2-2|TRBV6-5|.|.
CASSYYAATGELFF
TGTGCCAGCAGTTACTATGCGGCCACCGGGGAGCTGTTTTTT
>TRBJ1-1|TRBV5-4|.|few
CASSSFDRNTEAFF
TGTGCCAGCAGCTCCTTTGACAGGAACACTGAAGCTTTCTTT
>TRBJ1-1|TRBV6-2/TRBV6-3|.|.
CASSSQLQADLTFF
TGTGCCAGCAGTTCCCAATTACAGGCAGACCTGACTTTCTTT
>TRBJ2-7|TRBV7-6|.|few
CASSLVSGSSYEQYF
TGTGCCAGCAGCTTAGTCTCCGGTTCCTCCTACGAGCAGTACTTC
>TRBJ1-2|TRBV19|.|few
CASSMSGDSNYGYTF
TGTGCCAGTAGTATGTCGGGGGACTCTAACTATGGCTACACCTTC
>TRBJ2-7|TRBV27|TRBD1|.
CASSLDRGYEQYF
TGTGCCAGCAGTTTGGACAGGGGGTACGAGCAGTACTTC
>TRBJ2-7|TRBV28|TRBD1|.
CASRLQGDRAYEQYF
TGTGCCAGCAGGTTACAGGGGGATAGGGCCTACGAGCAGTACTTC
>TRBJ2-7|TRBV4-1|.|once
CASSQDTGSHEQYF
TGCGCCAGCAGCCAGGATACAGGGTCCCACGAGCAGTACTTC
>TRBJ2-2|TRBV4-2|.|.
CASSPDGPGAPGELFF
TGTGCCAGCAGCCCCGACGGACCGGGAGCGCCCGGGGAGCTGTTTTTT
>TRBJ2-7|TRBV7-9|TRBD1|.
CASSTYRTLGTVGNEQYF
TGTGCCAGCAGCACTTATAGAACCCTCGGGACAGTAGGCAACGAGCAGTACTTC
>TRBJ2-3|TRBV4-3|.|.
CASSQEGRGHTQYF
TGCGCCAGCAGCCAAGAGGGAAGGGGCCATACGCAGTATTTT
>TRBJ2-7|TRBV6-2/TRBV6-3|TRBD2|.
CASSWLWRGGPYEQYF
TGTGCCAGCAGTTGGTTGTGGCGGGGGGGCCCCTACGAGCAGTACTTC
>TRBJ1-4|TRBV21-1|.|once
CADFAPQGQGNEKLFF
TGTGCCGATTTTGCCCCCCAGGGGCAGGGTAATGAAAAACTGTTTTTT
>TRBJ2-1|TRBV29-1|TRBD2|.
CSVKAGVRNEQFF
TGCAGCGTTAAAGCGGGAGTGCGCAATGAGCAGTTCTTC
>TRBJ1-2|TRBV5-1|.|.
CASSLTWTQGGYTF
TGCGCCAGCAGCTTGACCTGGACGCAGGGTGGCTACACCTTC
>TRBJ2-7|TRBV7-3|TRBD2|.
CASSPRLAGLGEQYF
TGTGCCAGCAGCCCCCGACTAGCGGGGCTGGGGGAGCAGTACTTC
>TRBJ1-1|TRBV18|.|few
CASSPEGDTEAFF
TGTGCCAGCTCACCAGAGGGTGACACTGAAGCTTTCTTT
>TRBJ2-5|TRBV5-1|TRBD2|.
CASSDLAGAETQYF
TGCGCCAGCAGCGATCTAGCGGGAGCAGAGACCCAGTACTTC
>TRBJ2-1|TRBV7-8|TRBD2|.
CASSLAGEGNEQFF
TGTGCCAGCAGCCTAGCGGGAGAAGGCAATGAGCAGTTCTTC
>TRBJ2-7|TRBV6-6|TRBD2|once
CASSEGLAGDYEQYF
TGTGCCAGCAGTGAGGGACTAGCGGGAGACTACGAGCAGTACTTC
>TRBJ2-7|TRBV29-1|TRBD1|.
CSVGQGWYEQYF
TGCAGCGTTGGACAGGGGTGGTACGAGCAGTACTTC
>TRBJ2-1|TRBV7-6|TRBD2|.
CASSLRLAGGLEQFF
TGTGCCAGCAGCCTCCGACTAGCGGGAGGACTTGAGCAGTTCTTC
>TRBJ2-1|TRBV7-6|.|.
CASSEGSSYNEQFF
TGTGCCAGCAGCGAAGGATCTAGTTACAATGAGCAGTTCTTC
>TRBJ1-3|TRBV5-1|TRBD1|.
CASSSPGQGNTIYF
TGCGCCAGCAGCTCGCCGGGACAGGGAAACACCATATATTTT
>TRBJ2-1|TRBV7-3|.|few
CASSNYYNEQFF
TGTGCCAGCAGTAATTATTACAATGAGCAGTTCTTC
>TRBJ2-1|TRBV24-1|TRBD2|.
CATSGGLAGGLSYNEQFF
TGTGCCACCAGTGGGGGACTAGCGGGAGGCCTCTCCTACAATGAGCAGTTCTTC
>TRBJ2-1|TRBV10-3|.|.
CAISRGVYNEQFF
TGTGCCATCAGCAGGGGTGTCTACAATGAGCAGTTCTTC
>TRBJ1-6|TRBV28|.|.
CASTPEGRYNSPLHF
TGTGCCAGCACCCCGGAGGGACGGTATAATTCACCCCTCCACTTT
>TRBJ1-6|TRBV7-3|.|.
CASSVGSSYNSPLHF
TGTGCCAGCAGCGTCGGGAGCTCCTATAATTCACCCCTCCACTTT
>TRBJ1-4|TRBV4-3|TRBD1|once
CASSLGQREKLFF
TGCGCCAGCAGCCTGGGACAGCGTGAAAAACTGTTTTTT
>TRBJ1-4|TRBV6-2/TRBV6-3|.|few
CASSYSMRNGEKLFF
TGTGCCAGCAGTTACTCGATGAGAAACGGTGAAAAACTGTTTTTT
>TRBJ2-3|TRBV4-3|TRBD2|.
CASSQDSWREREGDTDTQYF
TGCGCCAGCAGCCAAGATAGTTGGCGAGAGCGGGAGGGAGACACAGATACGCAGTATTTT
>TRBJ2-7|TRBV12-3/TRBV12-4|.|.
CASSFGGYEQYF
TGTGCCAGCAGTTTCGGGGGCTACGAGCAGTACTTC
>TRBJ1-4|TRBV4-2|TRBD1|.
CASSQDPPGQGSSTNEKLFF
TGTGCCAGCAGCCAAGATCCCCCGGGACAGGGATCTTCAACTAATGAAAAACTGTTTTTT
>TRBJ1-5|TRBV28|.|.
CASSSPDRTRSNQPQHF
TGTGCCAGCAGTTCCCCCGACAGAACGCGGAGCAATCAGCCCCAGCATTTT
>TRBJ1-6|TRBV27|.|.
CASSPRWLSNSPLHF
TGTGCCAGCAGTCCCAGGTGGCTCTCTAATTCACCCCTCCACTTT
>TRBJ2-3|TRBV18|TRBD2|.
CASSRTSGIVSTDTQYF
TGTGCCAGCTCTCGAACTAGCGGAATCGTTAGCACAGATACGCAGTATTTT